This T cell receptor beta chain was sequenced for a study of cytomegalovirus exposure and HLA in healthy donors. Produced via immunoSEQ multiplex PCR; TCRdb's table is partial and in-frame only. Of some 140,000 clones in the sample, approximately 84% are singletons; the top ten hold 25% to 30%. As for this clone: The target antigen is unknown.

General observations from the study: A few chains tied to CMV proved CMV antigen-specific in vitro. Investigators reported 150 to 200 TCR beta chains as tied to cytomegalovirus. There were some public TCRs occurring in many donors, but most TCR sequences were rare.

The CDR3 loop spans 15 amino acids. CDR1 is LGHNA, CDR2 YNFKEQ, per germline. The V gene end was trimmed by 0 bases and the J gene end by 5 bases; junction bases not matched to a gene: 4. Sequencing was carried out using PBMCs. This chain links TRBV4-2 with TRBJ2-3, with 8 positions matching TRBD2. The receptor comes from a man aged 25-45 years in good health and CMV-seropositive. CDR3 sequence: CASSQDNSGGDTQYF. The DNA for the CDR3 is TGTGCCAGCAGCCAAGATAACAGCGGGGGAGATACGCAGTATTTT.